These T cell receptor beta chains were read from a single sample in a study of T cell changes during pregnancy in multiple sclerosis. Here immunoSEQ multiplex PCR was the method, and the copy in TCRdb shows in-frame clones only, minus some. The table includes tens of thousands of clones, roughly nine tenths detected once. Sample: peripheral blood, taken in the first trimester of pregnancy. These receptors all stem from a female donor with multiple sclerosis, enrolled in a pregnancy study. Each CDR3 is given with its conserved first and last residue. A D gene is named only where the DNA matches it firmly. Not every row has a clone size; where given, it reads once, few, many or a size class.

>TRBV11-2|TRBJ2-1|.|TRBD2
CASSSTSGAYNEQFF
TGTGCCAGCAGCTCTACTAGCGGGGCCTACAATGAGCAGTTCTTC
>TRBV5-4|TRBJ2-1|.|TRBD2
CASRRTSGEAYNEQFF
TGTGCCAGCAGACGGACTAGCGGGGAGGCCTACAATGAGCAGTTCTTC
>TRBV7-2|TRBJ1-3|.|TRBD1
CASSPAGTVGNTIYF
TGTGCCAGCAGCCCCGCCGGGACAGTTGGAAACACCATATATTTT
>TRBV6-4|TRBJ2-7|.|TRBD1
CASSPTGQSYEQYF
TGTGCCAGCAGCCCGACAGGGCAATCCTACGAGCAGTACTTC
>TRBV29-1|TRBJ2-1|.|TRBD2
CSVEISGRFYSYNEQFF
TGCAGCGTTGAGATAAGCGGGAGATTTTACTCCTACAATGAGCAGTTCTTC
>TRBV18|TRBJ1-2|.|.
CASIQGYGYTF
TGTGCCAGCATACAGGGCTATGGCTACACCTTC
>TRBV6-5|TRBJ2-5|.|TRBD1
CASSLTGGAGQETQYF
TGTGCCAGCAGTTTAACAGGGGGCGCGGGCCAAGAGACCCAGTACTTC
>TRBV28|TRBJ2-7|once|.
CASSGSTYEQYF
TGTGCCAGCAGCGGGAGTACCTACGAGCAGTACTTC
>TRBV2|TRBJ1-4|.|TRBD1
CASSRDSLNNEKLFF
TGTGCCAGTAGCCGGGACAGCCTTAATAATGAAAAACTGTTTTTT
>TRBV21-1|TRBJ2-4|.|.
CASRKREGRKRAKNIQYF
TGTGCCAGCAGGAAGCGGGAGGGCCGAAAGAGGGCCAAAAACATTCAGTACTTC
>TRBV2|TRBJ1-1|few|.
CASSEASGADTEAFF
TGTGCCAGCAGTGAAGCGTCAGGGGCGGACACTGAAGCTTTCTTT
>TRBV27|TRBJ1-1|few|.
CASSSFGQEAFF
TGTGCCAGCAGTTCCTTCGGACAGGAAGCTTTCTTT
>TRBV11-2|TRBJ2-7|.|TRBD2
CASAAGTSGYEQYF
TGTGCCAGCGCCGCCGGGACTAGCGGATACGAGCAGTACTTC
>TRBV18|TRBJ1-1|.|.
CASSPRGIQEAFF
TGTGCCAGCTCACCACGAGGGATACAAGAAGCTTTCTTT
>TRBV7-2|TRBJ2-3|.|TRBD2
CASSFLKRGPGADTQYF
TGTGCCAGCAGCTTCCTCAAGCGGGGGCCGGGGGCAGATACGCAGTATTTT